This T cell receptor (beta chain) was sequenced for a study of neurological immune-mediated disorders. CDR3 length: 13 amino acids. V was pared by 2 bases and J by 1 base, with 8 bases between. Germline V lookup: CDR1 SQVTM, CDR2 ANQGSEA. This clonotype was seen ten or more times. A single record per CDR3 protein comes from TCRdb applying MiXCR to the 5' RACE reads. This table holds tens of thousands of distinct CDR3 sequences, about 4% found once. V usage is TRBV29-1 and J usage is TRBJ1-1; D call uncertain. This sequence originates from a woman in her thirties or forties with multiple sclerosis. The material sequenced was CD4+ T cells from blood. The CDR3 here is CSVERVANTEAFF. CDR3 nucleotide sequence: TGCAGCGTTGAAAGGGTAGCGAACACTGAAGCTTTCTTT.